A single sample is the source of the 6 T cell receptor beta chains below, sequenced in a study of T cell responses to AZD1222 COVID-19 vaccine. Measured with immunoSEQ multiplex PCR; TCRdb has only the in-frame clones, and not every one. The sample includes 77,000 or so clones, about 91% of them seen just once. Sequencing used peripheral blood, obtained on day 0 of AZD1222 vaccination. The receptors were gathered from an adult in good health.

The rearrangement links TRBV27 to TRBJ1-5, with a weak D call TRBD1 (5 bases). Per germline, CDR1 MNHEY and CDR2 SMNVEV (reference sequence). The V end lost 4 bases, the J end lost 6 bases, and 16 bases lay between the germline ends. The CDR3 covers 15 residues. In nucleotides, the CDR3 is TGTGCCAGCAGTTGGGACGCCTCTGGGGCTCAGCCCCAGCATTTT. Protein product: CASSWDASGAQPQHF.

The J gene is TRBJ2-7, the V gene TRBV7-9; unclear D gene. In germline, CDR1 is SEHNR, CDR2 FQNEAQ (reference sequence). V was pared by 0 bases and J by 2 bases, with 8 bases between. CDR3 size: 14 residues. The chain's CDR3 is CASSLAARTYEQYF. DNA of the CDR3: TGTGCCAGCAGCTTAGCGGCACGCACCTACGAGCAGTACTTC.

This clone was recorded at least ten times. V usage is TRBV7-9 and J usage is TRBJ2-7, with D possibly TRBD1 on 6 matching bases. The CDR3 spans 14 residues. The germline gives CDR1 SEHNR, CDR2 FQNEAQ (reference sequence). V shed 2 bases and J shed 3 bases, with 11 bases lying between them. CDR3: CASSLSGALYEQYF. The CDR3 bases are TGTGCCAGCAGCTTATCAGGGGCCCTCTACGAGCAGTACTTC.

The chain recombines TRBV6-1 with TRBJ1-5, with a possible D match to TRBD1 (5 bases). This CDR3 is 14 amino acids long. V lost 2 bases to trimming and J lost 5 bases, with 10 bases between them. Per germline, CDR1 MNHNS and CDR2 SASEGT. CDR3 DNA: TGTGCCAGCAGTGAAAGGGGCAGTTATCAGCCCCAGCATTTT. This encodes CASSERGSYQPQHF.

The CDR3 loop reads CATAGTGAYEQYF. CDR3 nucleotides: TGTGCCACCGCGGGGACAGGCGCCTACGAGCAGTACTTC. V and J are TRBV27 and TRBJ2-7; 8 nucleotides line up with TRBD1. Trimming took 10 bases from V and 2 from J; bases not matched to a gene: 7. CDR3 length: 13 residues. CDR1 is MNHEY, CDR2 SMNVEV, per germline (reference sequence).

V gene TRBV28 combines with J gene TRBJ2-1; tentatively, D is TRBD2 (5 bases). V lost 3 bases to trimming and J lost 0 bases, with 18 bases between them. This CDR3 region has 18 residues. Germline V gene data show CDR1 as MDHEN and CDR2 as SYDVKM. The CDR3, as DNA: TGTGCCAGCAGTTTGGGCCGTGGTAGCGTATCCTCCTACAATGAGCAGTTCTTC. Translated, it gives CASSLGRGSVSSYNEQFF.